The source of this TCR beta chain is a study of neurological immune-mediated disorders. This clonotype was detected many times. MiXCR, run by TCRdb on the 5' RACE reads, gives a single entry per CDR3 protein. The data contain about 55,000 distinct CDR3 sequences, about 3.5% of them singletons. The CDR3 loop spans 15 amino acids. Germline V gene sequence: CDR1 MGHDK, CDR2 SYGVNS. The V end was cut by 7 bases, the J end by 0 bases, with 15 bases between. V gene TRBV25-1 combines with J gene TRBJ1-1; D unresolved. The sample taken for sequencing was PBMCs. The clonotype originates from a man aged 25-40 years with multiple sclerosis. CDR3 bases: TGTGCCAGCATCGATGGGCAGGCAATGAACACTGAAGCTTTCTTT. This encodes CASIDGQAMNTEAFF.